This record covers a single T cell receptor beta chain. Its target is not known. This specimen belongs to a study of cytomegalovirus exposure and HLA in healthy donors. The CDR3 spans 15 residues. Trimming took 4 bases from V and 6 from J, leaving 19 bases between them. Per germline, CDR1 SQVTM and CDR2 ANQGSEA. Donors were drawn from the approximately 110-subject validation cohort, separate from the approximately 620-subject first cohort. Measured with immunoSEQ multiplex PCR; TCRdb has only the in-frame clones, and not every one. The table lists roughly 150,000 clones, approximately 89% of them singletons, with 0.6% to 0.8% in the top ten. Study results and caveats: That first-cohort TCR clusters tended to co-occur in the 95 to 150 validation repertoires was found in a later analysis. Rarity marked most TCR sequences, yet some public TCRs occurred in many donors.

The chain carries TRBV29-1 and TRBJ2-1; a possible D gene is TRBD1 (6 bases). The specimen was PBMCs. This receptor was taken from a man in his late teens or twenties in good health and CMV-seronegative. The CDR3 reads CSVGGLNRDRNEQFF. The CDR3 coding sequence is TGCAGCGTTGGGGGTTTGAACAGGGATCGCAATGAGCAGTTCTTC.